A single T cell receptor beta chain is shown here with its context. Its antigen is still unknown. The sample is drawn from a study of graft-versus-host responses after intestinal transplantation. Study in general: Anti-thymocyte globulin induction preceded about three years of tacrolimus and steroid maintenance in all recipients. Study-wide points: Allograft graft-versus-host to host-versus-graft clonal ratios ran high in patients with graft-donor T cell macrochimerism.

CDR3 length equals 17 residues. Germline loops: CDR1 MNHEY, CDR2 SMNVEV (reference sequence). Trimming removed 7 bases at V and 2 bases at J, with 18 bases between. Profiling relied on immunoSEQ multiplex PCR, and the TCRdb table lists in-frame clones only, not all of them. The data contain more than 65,000 clones, about 94% of them singletons. This specimen was unstimulated CD8+ T cells sorted from spleen or lymph node cells, taken before intestinal transplant. This chain joins TRBV27 and TRBJ1-6, with D tentatively TRBD1 (5 bases). The clonotype originates from a human donor who received an intestinal transplant. In DNA, the CDR3 is TGTGCCAGCATGTTAGCCGAGCGGGGCCCCTATAATTCACCCCTCCACTTT. Translating it yields CASMLAERGPYNSPLHF.